This paragraph reports one TCR beta chain. The data were taken from a study of blood T cell repertoires in COVID-19. Study details: The cDNA or gDNA used as material had been derived from T cells, B-cell-depleted T cells, or PBMCs.

Germline V CDR1 and CDR2: SQVTM, ANQGSEA. V was clipped by 7 bases and J by 0 bases, with 9 bases between them. The CDR3 has 12 residues. Sequenced by immunoSEQ multiplex PCR; TCRdb stores in-frame clones only, minus some. The sample holds 310,000 or so clones; around 90% are singletons and the top ten take just under 9%. Sequenced input: PBMCs or T cells enriched from blood (not recorded which). The V and J genes are TRBV29-1 and TRBJ1-1, with D unclear. The clonotype comes from a woman aged 18-29 years who had recovered from COVID-19. The CDR3 DNA follows: TGCAGCGGTACCAGGCTGAACACTGAAGCTTTCTTT. It specifies CSGTRLNTEAFF.